This TCR beta chain was observed in a study of vaccination effects on CD4 cells after COVID-19 (dated by TCRdb to 2021 to 2024). Study-level background: To identify antigen-specific CD4+ T cell clonotypes by their expansion, the ViraFEST assay first stimulated PBMC with viral peptide pools and then applied TCR sequencing. Post-vaccine samples across the study were collected a median of 72 days after the second dose, with a range of 14 to 241. Approximately 2 million PBMC per well were cultured in IMDM with about 5.1% human AB serum, 9 to 10 IU/ml IL-2 and gentamicin, plus 10 ug/ml peptides. SARS-CoV-2 spike-specific CD4+ TCR repertoires were compared before and after mRNA vaccination in COVID-19 convalescent patients and in infection-naive vaccine recipients. Altogether, around 11 COVID-19 convalescent patients and a handful of SARS-CoV-2-naive healthy vaccine recipients made up the full study. Cultures from other donors in the study were sequenced using the Oncomine TCR Beta short-read assay on an Illumina iSeq 100. Here is what the overall study found, with its caveats: The study was limited by a small number of convalescent patients, and early post-infection timepoints were lacking. Marked clonal contraction was observed in both infection-induced and vaccine-induced clones at late post-vaccination timepoints, consistent with waning T cell responses. In healthy vaccine recipients, vaccine-induced clones were almost all SARS-CoV-2 mono-reactive, with only 1 of 255 being cross-reactive with common cold coronaviruses.

After around eleven days of culture, CD4+ T cells were isolated with the EasySep CD4+ T cell isolation kit. Each participant got two doses of an mRNA SARS-CoV-2 vaccine, either BNT162b2 or mRNA-1273. Negative nucleocapsid antibody results before and after vaccination confirmed that the healthy vaccine recipients had no prior SARS-CoV-2 infection. On days 3 and 7, half of the culture medium was replaced with fresh IL-2-containing medium. Each peptide stimulation condition was cultured in triplicate wells unless otherwise noted. Using Ficoll-Paque Plus gradient centrifugation, PBMC were separated from whole blood and then either used fresh or cryopreserved at -140C. Genomic DNA was extracted from cultured CD4+ T cells with the QIAamp micro DNA kit. The library was generated by the immunoSEQ multiplex PCR assay. DNA from the CD4+ T cells that had been cultured and isolated underwent TCR beta CDR3 sequencing. The study's processing was this. Non-productive TCR sequences were discarded, and reads were trimmed to the CDR3 region, with only CDR3s of 7 or more amino acids retained. Antigen-specific clonotypes were identified using the MANAFEST web app by comparison of expansion in peptide wells against reference cultures. To be called positive, a clone needed expansion at FDR<0.05 compared with the reference and with all other wells, an odds ratio greater than 5, and a frequency greater than 0.1% in two replicate wells. A clonotype was defined as cross-reactive if the clonotype was significantly expanded both in SARS-CoV-2 spike wells and in at least one common cold coronavirus spike condition. CDR3 similarity was assessed by Levenshtein distance with the stringdist R package, and unrooted trees were built with ape in R 3.6.1. This immuneACCESS table, as held by TCRdb, lists in-frame sequences with V and J called but not all clones. Of the missing ones, under half trace to an unresolved V gene in checked studies; the others have no known cause. That table furnishes V, J and clone size, whereas the DNA furnished D and trimming. The sample table shows about 73,000 clones, and 73% are seen once. The leading ten clones occupy more than 2% of the sample.

Comment on this clone: Its antigen is currently not known. Base quality data are lacking; no much larger clone is found one base away.

The CDR3 runs 12 amino acids, cysteine and phenylalanine included. Of the read, only the CDR3 DNA is kept; its 36 bases are in frame from base 1. V lost 9 bases and J lost 6 bases; the stretch between them is 12 bases long. Reading the germline V gene (reference sequence) gives CDR1 MNHEY and CDR2 SMNVEV. This sequence was found in a human donor who received a COVID-19 vaccine. The rearrangement joined TRBV27 to TRBJ1-5; TRBD1 is perhaps the D gene, given 6 matching bases. This specimen consisted of CD4+ T cells from PBMCs cultured without peptide, obtained after COVID-19 vaccination. At the DNA level, the sequence is TGTGCCAGTCACAGGGTGGGTCAGCCCCAGCATTTT. Its protein product is CASHRVGQPQHF.